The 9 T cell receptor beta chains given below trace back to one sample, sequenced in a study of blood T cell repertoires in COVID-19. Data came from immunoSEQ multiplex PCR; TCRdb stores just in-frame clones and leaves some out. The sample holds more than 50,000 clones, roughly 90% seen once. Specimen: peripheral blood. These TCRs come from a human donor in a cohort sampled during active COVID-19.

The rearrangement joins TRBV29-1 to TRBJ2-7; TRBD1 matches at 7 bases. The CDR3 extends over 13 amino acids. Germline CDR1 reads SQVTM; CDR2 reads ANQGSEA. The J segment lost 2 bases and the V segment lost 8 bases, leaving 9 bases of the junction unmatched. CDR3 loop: CSSYRDRPYEQYV. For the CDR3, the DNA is TGCAGCTCGTACCGGGACAGACCCTACGAGCAGTACGTC.

This CDR3 reads CSVESTGELFF. The DNA for the CDR3 is TGCAGCGTAGAGAGCACCGGGGAGCTGTTTTTT. The V and J genes are TRBV29-1 and TRBJ2-2, with D unresolved. Germline CDR1 reads SQVTM; CDR2 reads ANQGSEA. The CDR3 extends over 11 amino acids. Trimming cost V 6 bases and J 4 bases, with 6 bases left between them.

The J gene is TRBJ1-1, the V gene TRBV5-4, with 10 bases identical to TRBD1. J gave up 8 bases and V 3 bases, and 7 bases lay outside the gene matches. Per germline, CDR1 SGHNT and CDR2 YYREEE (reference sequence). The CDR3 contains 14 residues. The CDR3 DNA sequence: TGTGCCAGCAGCTACGGACAGGGGGATTCAGAAGCTTTCTTT. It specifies CASSYGQGDSEAFF. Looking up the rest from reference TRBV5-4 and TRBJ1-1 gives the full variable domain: ETGVTQSPTHLIKTRGQQVTLRCSSQSGHNTVSWYQQALGQGPQFIFQYYREEENGRGNFPPRFSGLQFPNYSSELNVNALELDDSALYLCASSYGQGDSEAFFGQGTRLTVV.

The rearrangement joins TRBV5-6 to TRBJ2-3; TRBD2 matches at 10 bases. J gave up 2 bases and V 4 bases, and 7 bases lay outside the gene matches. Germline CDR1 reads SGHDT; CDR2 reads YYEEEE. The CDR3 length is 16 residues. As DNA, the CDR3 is TGTGCCAGCAGCCCGATTAGCGGGGGGCTCACAGATACGCAGTATTTT. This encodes CASSPISGGLTDTQYF.

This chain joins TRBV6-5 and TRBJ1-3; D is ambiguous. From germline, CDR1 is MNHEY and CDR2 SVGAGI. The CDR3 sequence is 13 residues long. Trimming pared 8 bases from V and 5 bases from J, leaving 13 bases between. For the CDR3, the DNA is TGTGCCAGCGGTAGGACTGGTAGAAACACCATATATTTT. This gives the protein CASGRTGRNTIYF.

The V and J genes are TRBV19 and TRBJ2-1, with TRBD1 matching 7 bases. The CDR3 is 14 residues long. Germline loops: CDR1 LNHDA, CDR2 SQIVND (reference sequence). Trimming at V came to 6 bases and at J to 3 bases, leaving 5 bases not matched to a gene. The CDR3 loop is CASSGTAYYNEQFF. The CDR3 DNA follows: TGTGCCAGTAGCGGGACAGCATACTACAATGAGCAGTTCTTC.

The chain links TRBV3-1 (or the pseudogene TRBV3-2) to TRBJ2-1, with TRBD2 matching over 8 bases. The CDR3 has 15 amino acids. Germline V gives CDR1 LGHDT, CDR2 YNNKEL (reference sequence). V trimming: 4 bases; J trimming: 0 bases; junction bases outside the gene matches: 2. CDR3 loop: CASSLGTSSYNEQFF. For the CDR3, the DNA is TGTGCCAGCAGCCTTGGGACTAGCTCCTACAATGAGCAGTTCTTC.

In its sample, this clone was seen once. For the CDR3, the DNA is TGCAGCGTTGTTCTATCTTCCGGACAGGGGCCCGCCGGGGAGCTGTTTTTT. It codes for CSVVLSSGQGPAGELFF. The chain is built from TRBV29-1 and TRBJ2-2; the match to TRBD1 covers 9 bases. This CDR3 is built from 17 residues. V lost 4 bases to trimming and J lost 6 bases; unmatched junction nucleotides: 15. The germline CDR1 and CDR2 sequences are SQVTM and ANQGSEA.

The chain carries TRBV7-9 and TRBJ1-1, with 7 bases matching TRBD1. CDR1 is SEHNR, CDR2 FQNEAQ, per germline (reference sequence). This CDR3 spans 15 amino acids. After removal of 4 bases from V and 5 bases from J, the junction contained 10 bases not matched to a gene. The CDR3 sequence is CASSYPRGRPTEAFF. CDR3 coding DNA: TGTGCCAGCAGCTATCCTAGGGGGCGCCCGACTGAAGCTTTCTTT.